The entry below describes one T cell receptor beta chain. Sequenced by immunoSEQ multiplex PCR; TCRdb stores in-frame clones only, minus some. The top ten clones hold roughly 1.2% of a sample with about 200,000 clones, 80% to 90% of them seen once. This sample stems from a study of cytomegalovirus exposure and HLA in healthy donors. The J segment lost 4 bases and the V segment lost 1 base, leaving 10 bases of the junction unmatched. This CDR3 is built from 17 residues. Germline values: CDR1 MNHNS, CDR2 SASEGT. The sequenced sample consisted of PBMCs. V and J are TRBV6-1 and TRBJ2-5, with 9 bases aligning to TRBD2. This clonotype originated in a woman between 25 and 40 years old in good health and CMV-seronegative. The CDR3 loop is CASSEDRIAGVGETQYF. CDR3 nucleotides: TGTGCCAGCAGTGAAGATAGAATAGCGGGAGTAGGAGAGACCCAGTACTTC.